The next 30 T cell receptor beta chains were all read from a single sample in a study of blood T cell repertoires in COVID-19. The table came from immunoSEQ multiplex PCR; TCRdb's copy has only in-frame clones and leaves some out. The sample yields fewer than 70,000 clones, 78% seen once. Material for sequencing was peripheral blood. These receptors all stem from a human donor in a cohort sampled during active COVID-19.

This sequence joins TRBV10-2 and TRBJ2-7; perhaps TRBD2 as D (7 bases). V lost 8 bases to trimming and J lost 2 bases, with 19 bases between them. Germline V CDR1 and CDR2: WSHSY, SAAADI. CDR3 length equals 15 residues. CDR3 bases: TGCGCCAGCTCAATTAGGGGGGGGCCCCCCTACGAGCAGTACTTC. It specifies CASSIRGGPPYEQYF.

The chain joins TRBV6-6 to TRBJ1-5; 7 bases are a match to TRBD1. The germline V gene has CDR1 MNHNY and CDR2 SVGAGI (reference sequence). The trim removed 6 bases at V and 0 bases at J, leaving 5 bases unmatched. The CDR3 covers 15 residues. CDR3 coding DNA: TGTGCCAGCAGGAAAGGGACAGATAGCAATCAGCCCCAGCATTTT. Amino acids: CASRKGTDSNQPQHF.

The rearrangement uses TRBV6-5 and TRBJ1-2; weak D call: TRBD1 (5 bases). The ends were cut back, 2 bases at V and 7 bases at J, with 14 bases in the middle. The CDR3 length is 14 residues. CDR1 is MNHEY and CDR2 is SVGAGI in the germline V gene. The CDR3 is CASSYKFGARGYTF. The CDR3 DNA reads TGTGCCAGCAGTTACAAGTTTGGGGCTCGTGGCTACACCTTC.

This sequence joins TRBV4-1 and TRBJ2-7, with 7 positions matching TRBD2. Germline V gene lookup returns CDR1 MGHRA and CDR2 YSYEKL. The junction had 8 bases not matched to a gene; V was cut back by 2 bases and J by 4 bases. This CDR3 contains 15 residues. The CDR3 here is CASSQFLAETYEQYF. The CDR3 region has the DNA TGCGCCAGCAGCCAATTTCTAGCGGAGACATACGAGCAGTACTTC.

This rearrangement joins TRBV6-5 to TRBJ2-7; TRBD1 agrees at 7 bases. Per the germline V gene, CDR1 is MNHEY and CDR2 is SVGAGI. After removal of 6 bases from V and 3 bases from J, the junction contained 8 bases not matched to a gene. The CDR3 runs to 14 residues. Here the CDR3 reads CASSSGTVIYEQYF. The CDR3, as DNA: TGTGCCAGCAGCTCCGGGACAGTCATCTACGAGCAGTACTTC.

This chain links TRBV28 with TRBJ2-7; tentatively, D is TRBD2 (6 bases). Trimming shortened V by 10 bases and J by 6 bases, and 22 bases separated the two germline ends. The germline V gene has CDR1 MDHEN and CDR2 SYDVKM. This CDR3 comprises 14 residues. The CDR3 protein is CAILSGTRRSEQYF. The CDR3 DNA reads TGTGCCATCTTAAGTGGGACTCGCCGATCCGAGCAGTACTTC.

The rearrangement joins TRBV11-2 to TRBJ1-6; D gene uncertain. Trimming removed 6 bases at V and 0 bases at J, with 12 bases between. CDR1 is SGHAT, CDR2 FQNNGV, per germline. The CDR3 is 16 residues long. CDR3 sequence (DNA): TGTGCCAGCAGTTCACAGACTAGCTCCTATAATTCACCCCTCCACTTT. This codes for CASSSQTSSYNSPLHF.

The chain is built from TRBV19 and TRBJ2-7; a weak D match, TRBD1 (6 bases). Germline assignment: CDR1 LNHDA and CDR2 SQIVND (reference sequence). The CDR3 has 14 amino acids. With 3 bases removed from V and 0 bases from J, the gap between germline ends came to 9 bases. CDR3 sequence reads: CASSIGQTSYEQYF. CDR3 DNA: TGTGCCAGTAGTATCGGACAGACCTCCTACGAGCAGTACTTC.

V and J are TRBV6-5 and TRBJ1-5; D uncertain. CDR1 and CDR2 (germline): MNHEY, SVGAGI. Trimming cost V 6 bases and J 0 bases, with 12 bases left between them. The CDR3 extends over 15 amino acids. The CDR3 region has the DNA TGTGCCAGCAGAAGAGACAAGAATAGCAATCAGCCCCAGCATTTT. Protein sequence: CASRRDKNSNQPQHF.

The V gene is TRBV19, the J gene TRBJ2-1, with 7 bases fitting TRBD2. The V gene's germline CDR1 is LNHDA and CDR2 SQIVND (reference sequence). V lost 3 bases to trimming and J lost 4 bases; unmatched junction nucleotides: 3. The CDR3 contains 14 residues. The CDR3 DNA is TGTGCCAGTAGTATTCGGGGGGTATACAATGAGCAGTTCTTC. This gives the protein CASSIRGVYNEQFF.

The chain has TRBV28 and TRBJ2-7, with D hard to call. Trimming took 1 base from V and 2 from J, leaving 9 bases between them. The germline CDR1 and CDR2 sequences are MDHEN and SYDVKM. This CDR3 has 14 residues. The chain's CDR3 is CASSLSVPPYEQYF. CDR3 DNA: TGTGCCAGCAGTTTATCAGTCCCCCCCTACGAGCAGTACTTC.

CDR3 bases: TGCAGCGTTGGGGGGACAGGGGTATCGTACAATGAGCAGTTCTTC. Translating gives CSVGGTGVSYNEQFF. The chain uses TRBV29-1 and TRBJ2-1, with 10 bases that match TRBD1. The CDR3 loop spans 15 amino acids. V was clipped by 4 bases and J by 4 bases; unmatched bases: 7. CDR1 and CDR2 (germline): SQVTM, ANQGSEA.

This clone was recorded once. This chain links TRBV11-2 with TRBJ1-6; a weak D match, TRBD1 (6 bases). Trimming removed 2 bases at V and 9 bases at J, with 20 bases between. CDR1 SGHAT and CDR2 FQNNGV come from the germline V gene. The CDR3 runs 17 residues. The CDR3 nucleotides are TGTGCCAGCAGCTTATCTTTTTTTGTGACAGGTGCTTCACCCCTCCACTTT. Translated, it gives CASSLSFFVTGASPLHF.

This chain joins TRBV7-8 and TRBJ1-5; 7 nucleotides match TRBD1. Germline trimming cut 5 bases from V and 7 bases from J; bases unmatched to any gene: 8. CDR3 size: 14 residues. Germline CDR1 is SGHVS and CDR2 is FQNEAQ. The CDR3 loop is CASSPGQVDQPQHF. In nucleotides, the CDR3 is TGTGCCAGCAGCCCCGGACAGGTCGACCAGCCCCAGCATTTT.

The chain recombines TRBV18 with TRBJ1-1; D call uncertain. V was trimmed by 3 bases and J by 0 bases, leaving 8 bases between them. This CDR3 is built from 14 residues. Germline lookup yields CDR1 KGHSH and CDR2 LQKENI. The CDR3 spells CASSPGQMNTEAFF. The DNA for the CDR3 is TGTGCCAGCTCACCTGGGCAAATGAACACTGAAGCTTTCTTT.

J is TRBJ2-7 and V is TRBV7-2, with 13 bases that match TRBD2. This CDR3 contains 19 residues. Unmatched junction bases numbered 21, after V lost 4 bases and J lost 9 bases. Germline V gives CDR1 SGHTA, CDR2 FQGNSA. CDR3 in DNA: TGTGCCAGCAGCTCCGATGGGACTAGCGGGGCTCCTTTATTACGAGTGCAGTACTTC. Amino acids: CASSSDGTSGAPLLRVQYF.

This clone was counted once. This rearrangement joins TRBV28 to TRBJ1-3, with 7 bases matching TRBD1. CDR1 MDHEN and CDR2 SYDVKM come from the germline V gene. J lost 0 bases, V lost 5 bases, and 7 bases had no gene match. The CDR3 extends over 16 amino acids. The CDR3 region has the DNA TGTGCCAGCAGTGGGGCTTGGGACAGCTCTGGAAACACCATATATTTT. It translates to CASSGAWDSSGNTIYF.

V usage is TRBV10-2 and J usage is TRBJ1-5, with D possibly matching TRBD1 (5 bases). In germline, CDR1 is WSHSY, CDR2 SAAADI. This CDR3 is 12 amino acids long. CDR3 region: CGSGLQNQPQHF. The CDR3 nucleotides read TGCGGATCAGGGTTACAGAATCAGCCCCAGCATTTT.

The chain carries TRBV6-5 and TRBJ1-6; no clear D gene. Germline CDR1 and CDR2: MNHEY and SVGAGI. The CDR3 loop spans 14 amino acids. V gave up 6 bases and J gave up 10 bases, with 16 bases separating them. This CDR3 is CASSASGYGSPLHF. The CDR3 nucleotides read TGTGCCAGCAGCGCCAGCGGCTACGGATCACCCCTCCACTTT.

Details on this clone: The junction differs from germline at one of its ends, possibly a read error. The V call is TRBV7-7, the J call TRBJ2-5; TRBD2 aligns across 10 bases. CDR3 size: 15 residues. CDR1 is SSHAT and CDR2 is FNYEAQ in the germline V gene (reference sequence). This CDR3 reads CASSLSSSGRETQYF. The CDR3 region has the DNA TGTGCTAGCAGCTTAAGCTCTAGCGGGAGAGAGACCCAGTACTTC.

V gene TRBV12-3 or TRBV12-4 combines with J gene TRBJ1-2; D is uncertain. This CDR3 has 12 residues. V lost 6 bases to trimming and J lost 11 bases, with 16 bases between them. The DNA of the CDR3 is TGTGCCAGCAGGTTTGAGGACTTTGGGTACACCTTC. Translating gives CASRFEDFGYTF.

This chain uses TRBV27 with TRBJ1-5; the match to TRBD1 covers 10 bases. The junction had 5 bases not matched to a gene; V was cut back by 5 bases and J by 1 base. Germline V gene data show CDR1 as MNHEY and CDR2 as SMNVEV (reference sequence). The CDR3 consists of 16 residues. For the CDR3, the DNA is TGTGCCAGCAGTCCCGCGGACAGGGGGAGCAATCAGCCCCAGCATTTT. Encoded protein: CASSPADRGSNQPQHF.

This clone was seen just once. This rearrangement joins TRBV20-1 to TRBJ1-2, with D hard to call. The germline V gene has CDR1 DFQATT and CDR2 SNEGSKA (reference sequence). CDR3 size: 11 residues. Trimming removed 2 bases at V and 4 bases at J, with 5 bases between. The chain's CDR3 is CSARLVYGYTF. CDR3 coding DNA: TGCAGTGCTAGACTAGTCTATGGCTACACCTTC.

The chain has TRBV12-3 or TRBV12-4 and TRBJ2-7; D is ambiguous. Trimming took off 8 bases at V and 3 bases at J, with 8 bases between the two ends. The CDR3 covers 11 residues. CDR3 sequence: CASATGYEQYF. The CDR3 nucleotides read TGTGCCAGCGCCACGGGCTACGAGCAGTACTTC.

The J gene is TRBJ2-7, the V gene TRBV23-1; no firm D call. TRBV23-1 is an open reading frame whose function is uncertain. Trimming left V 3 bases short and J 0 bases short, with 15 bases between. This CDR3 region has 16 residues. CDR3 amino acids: CASSHHLPESSYEQYF. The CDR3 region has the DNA TGCGCCAGCAGTCATCATCTACCTGAGAGCTCCTACGAGCAGTACTTC.

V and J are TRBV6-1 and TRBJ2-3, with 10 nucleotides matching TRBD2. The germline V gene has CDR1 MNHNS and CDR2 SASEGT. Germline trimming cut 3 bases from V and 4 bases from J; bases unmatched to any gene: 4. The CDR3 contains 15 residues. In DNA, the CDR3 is TGTGCCAGCAGTGAGAGCCTAGCGGGGGCAGATACGCAGTATTTT. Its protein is CASSESLAGADTQYF.

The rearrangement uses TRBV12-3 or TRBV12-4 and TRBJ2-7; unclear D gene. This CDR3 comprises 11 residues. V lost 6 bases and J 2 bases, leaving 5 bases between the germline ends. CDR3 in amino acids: CASSRTYEQYF. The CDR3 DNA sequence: TGTGCCAGCAGCAGAACCTACGAGCAGTACTTC.

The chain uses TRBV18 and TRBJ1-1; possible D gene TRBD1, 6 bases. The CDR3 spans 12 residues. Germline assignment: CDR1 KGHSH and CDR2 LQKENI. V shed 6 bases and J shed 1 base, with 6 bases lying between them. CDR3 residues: CASSRGNTEAFF. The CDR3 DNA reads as TGTGCCAGCTCCAGGGGGAACACTGAAGCTTTCTTT.

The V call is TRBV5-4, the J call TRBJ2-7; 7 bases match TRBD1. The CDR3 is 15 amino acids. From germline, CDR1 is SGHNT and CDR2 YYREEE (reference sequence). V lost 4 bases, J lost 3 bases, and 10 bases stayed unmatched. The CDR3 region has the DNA TGTGCCAGCAGCCCAAATCGACAGGGAGACTACGAGCAGTACTTC. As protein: CASSPNRQGDYEQYF.

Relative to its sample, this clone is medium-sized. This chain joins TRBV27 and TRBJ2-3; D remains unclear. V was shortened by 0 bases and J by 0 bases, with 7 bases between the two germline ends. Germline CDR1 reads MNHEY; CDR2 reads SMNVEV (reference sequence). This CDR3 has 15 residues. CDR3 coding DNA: TGTGCCAGCAGTTTATCACACCCTAGCACAGATACGCAGTATTTT. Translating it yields CASSLSHPSTDTQYF.